This T cell receptor beta chain was retrieved from a study of Graves' ophthalmopathy and Graves' hyperthyroidism. Concerning this clonotype: At one end the junction does not follow the germline gene, possibly because of a read error.

The hyperthyroidism patients had a new diagnosis of under 2 months' duration and were aged 18 to 65. Each diagnosis was determined on the basis of clinical symptoms, serum thyroxine, TRAb, thyroid ultrasound and orbital computed tomography. Using RNA transcripts, the TCR beta CDR3 regions were amplified. Second-round multiplex PCR came after first-round RT-PCR with HTBI primers. TCRdb used MiXCR to reprocess the multiplex PCR reads, holding one entry per CDR3 protein. The table has 500,000 to 700,000 distinct CDR3 sequences, about 20% seen once. CDR3 length equals 16 residues. Germline V gene sequence: CDR1 SGHRS, CDR2 YFSETQ.

The chain couples TRBV5-1 to TRBJ2-2; D possibly uses TRBD1 or TRBD2 (5 bases each). Sequencing used peripheral blood. This TCR came from a woman aged 18-30 years with stable Graves' hyperthyroidism. Some clones in this sample may be carry-over from other donors' samples. The CDR3 region has the DNA TGCGCCAGCAGCTTCCTGGGGACGCCGAACACCGGGGAGCTGTGTTTT. The encoded protein is CASSFLGTPNTGELCF.